In its sample, the clone carrying this T cell receptor beta chain was seen many times. Its antigen remains unknown. This beta chain came through as a stray read in a library set up for alpha chains, and its size says little. The data are from a study of spatial heterogeneity in lung cancer. Broader study findings: The study found that expanded intratumoral alpha and beta TCR counts tracked tumor mutation counts.

Every TCR cDNA molecule bore its own unique molecular identifier. MiXCR was run by TCRdb on the 5' RACE reads, yielding one entry per CDR3 protein. This sample yields around 9,700 distinct CDR3 sequences, of which roughly 8% are seen a single time; about 22% belongs to the top ten. The V end lost 8 bases, the J end lost 4 bases, and 20 bases lay between the germline ends. CDR3 length equals 16 residues. Germline assignment: CDR1 SGHTA and CDR2 FQGTGA. The time point was: sample taken at primary tumor resection. The sample was lung tumor tissue, taken at surgery. This chain uses TRBV7-3 with TRBJ1-4; D gene uncertain. This sequence was found in a female donor with early-stage non-small cell lung cancer. The CDR3 bases are TGTGCCAGCGGAGTCCAACCGAGGAGCTGTAATGAAAAACTGTTTTTT. As protein: CASGVQPRSCNEKLFF. Looking up the rest from reference TRBV7-3 and TRBJ1-4 gives the full variable domain: GAGVSQTPSNKVTEKGKYVELRCDPISGHTALYWYRQSLGQGPEFLIYFQGTGAADDSGLPNDRFFAVRPEGSVSTLKIQRTERGDSAVYLCASGVQPRSCNEKLFFGSGTQLSVL.